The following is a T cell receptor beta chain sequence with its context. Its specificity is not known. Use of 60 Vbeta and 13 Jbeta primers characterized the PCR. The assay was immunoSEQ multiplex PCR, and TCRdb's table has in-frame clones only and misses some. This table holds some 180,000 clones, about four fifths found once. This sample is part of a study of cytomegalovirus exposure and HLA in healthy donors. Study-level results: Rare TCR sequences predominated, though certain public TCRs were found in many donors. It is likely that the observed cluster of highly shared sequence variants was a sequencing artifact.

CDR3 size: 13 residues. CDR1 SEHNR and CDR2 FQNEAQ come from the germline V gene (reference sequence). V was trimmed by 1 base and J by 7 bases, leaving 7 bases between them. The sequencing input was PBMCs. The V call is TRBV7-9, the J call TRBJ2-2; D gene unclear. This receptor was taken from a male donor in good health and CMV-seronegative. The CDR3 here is CASSLGAGGELFF. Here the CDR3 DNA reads TGTGCCAGCAGCTTAGGAGCAGGCGGGGAGCTGTTTTTT. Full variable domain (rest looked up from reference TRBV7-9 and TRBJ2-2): DTGVSQNPRHKITKRGQNVTFRCDPISEHNRLYWYRQTLGQGPEFLTYFQNEAQLEKSRLLSDRFSAERPKGSFSTLEIQRTEQGDSAMYLCASSLGAGGELFFGEGSRLTVL.